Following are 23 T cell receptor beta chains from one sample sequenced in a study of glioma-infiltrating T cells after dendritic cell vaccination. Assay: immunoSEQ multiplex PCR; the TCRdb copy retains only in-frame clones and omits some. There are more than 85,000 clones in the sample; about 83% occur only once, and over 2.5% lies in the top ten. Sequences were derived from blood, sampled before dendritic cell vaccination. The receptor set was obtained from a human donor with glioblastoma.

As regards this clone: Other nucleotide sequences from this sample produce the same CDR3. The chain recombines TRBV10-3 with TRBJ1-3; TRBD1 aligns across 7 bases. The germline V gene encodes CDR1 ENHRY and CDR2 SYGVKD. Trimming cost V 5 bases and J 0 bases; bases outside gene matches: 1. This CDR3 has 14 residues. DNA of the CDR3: TGTGCCATCAGTACAGGGGACTCTGGAAACACCATATATTTT. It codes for CAISTGDSGNTIYF.

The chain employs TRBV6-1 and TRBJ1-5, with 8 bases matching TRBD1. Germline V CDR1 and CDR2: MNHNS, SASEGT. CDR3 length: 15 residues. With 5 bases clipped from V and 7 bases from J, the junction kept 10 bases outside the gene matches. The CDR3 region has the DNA TGTGCCAGCAGTCCCGACAGGGGAAGAGGGCAGCCCCAGCATTTT. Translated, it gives CASSPDRGRGQPQHF.

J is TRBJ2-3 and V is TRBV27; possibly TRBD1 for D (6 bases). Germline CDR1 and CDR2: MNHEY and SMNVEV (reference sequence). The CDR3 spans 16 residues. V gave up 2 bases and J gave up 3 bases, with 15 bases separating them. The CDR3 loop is CASSLQPGANTDTQYF. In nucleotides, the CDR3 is TGTGCCAGCAGTTTACAACCAGGGGCGAATACAGATACGCAGTATTTT.

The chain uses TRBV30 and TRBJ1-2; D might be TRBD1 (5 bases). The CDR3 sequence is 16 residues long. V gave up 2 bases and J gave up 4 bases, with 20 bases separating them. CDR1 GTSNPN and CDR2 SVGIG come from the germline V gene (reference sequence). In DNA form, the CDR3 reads TGTGCCTGGAGTACGCCGGGGGGTGGACGGACCTATGGCTACACCTTC. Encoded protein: CAWSTPGGGRTYGYTF.

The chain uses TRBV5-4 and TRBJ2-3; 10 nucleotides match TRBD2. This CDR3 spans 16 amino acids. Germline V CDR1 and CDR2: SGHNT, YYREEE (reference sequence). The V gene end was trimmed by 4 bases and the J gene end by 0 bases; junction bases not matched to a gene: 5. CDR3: CASSVLAGVSTDTQYF. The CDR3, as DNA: TGTGCCAGCAGCGTCCTAGCGGGGGTTAGCACAGATACGCAGTATTTT.

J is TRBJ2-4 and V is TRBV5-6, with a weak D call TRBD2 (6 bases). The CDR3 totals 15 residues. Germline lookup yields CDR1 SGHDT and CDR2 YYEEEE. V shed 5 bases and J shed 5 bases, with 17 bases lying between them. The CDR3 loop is CASSLTSGSQNIQYF. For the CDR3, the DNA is TGTGCCAGCAGTTTAACCTCCGGGAGCCAAAACATTCAGTACTTC.

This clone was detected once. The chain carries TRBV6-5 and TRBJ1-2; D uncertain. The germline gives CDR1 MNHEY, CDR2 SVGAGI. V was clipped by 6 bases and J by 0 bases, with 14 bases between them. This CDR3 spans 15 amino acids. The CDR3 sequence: CASSPRRISNYGYTF. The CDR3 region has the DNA TGTGCCAGCAGCCCCCGCAGGATATCTAACTATGGCTACACCTTC.

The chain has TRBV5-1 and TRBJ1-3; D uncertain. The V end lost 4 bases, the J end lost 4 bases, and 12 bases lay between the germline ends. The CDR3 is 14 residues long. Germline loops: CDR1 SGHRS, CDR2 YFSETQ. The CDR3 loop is CASSPQGSGNTIYF. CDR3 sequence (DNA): TGCGCCAGCAGCCCACAAGGGAGCGGAAACACCATATATTTT. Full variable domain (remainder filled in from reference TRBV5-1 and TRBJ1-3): KAGVTQTPRYLIKTRGQQVTLSCSPISGHRSVSWYQQTPGQGLQFLFEYFSETQRNKGNFPGRFSGRQFSNSRSEMNVSTLELGDSALYLCASSPQGSGNTIYFGEGSWLTVV.

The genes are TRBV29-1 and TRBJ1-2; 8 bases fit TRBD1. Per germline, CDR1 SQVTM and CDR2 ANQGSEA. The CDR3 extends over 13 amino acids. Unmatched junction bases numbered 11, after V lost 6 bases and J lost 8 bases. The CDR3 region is CSVSPQGAHGYTF. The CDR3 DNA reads TGCAGCGTGTCGCCGCAGGGGGCGCACGGCTACACCTTC.

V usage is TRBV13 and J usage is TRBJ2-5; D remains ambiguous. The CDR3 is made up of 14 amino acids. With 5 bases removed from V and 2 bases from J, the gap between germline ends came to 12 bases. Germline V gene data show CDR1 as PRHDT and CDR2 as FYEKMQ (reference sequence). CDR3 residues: CASSLQSSQETQYF. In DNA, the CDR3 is TGTGCCAGCAGCCTGCAGTCATCTCAAGAGACCCAGTACTTC.

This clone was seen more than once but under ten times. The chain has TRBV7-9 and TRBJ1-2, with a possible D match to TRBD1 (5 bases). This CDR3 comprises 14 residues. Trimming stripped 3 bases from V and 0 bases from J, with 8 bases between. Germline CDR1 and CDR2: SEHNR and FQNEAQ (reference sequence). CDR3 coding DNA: TGTGCCAGCAGCTTGGAGGGGCCTAACTATGGCTACACCTTC. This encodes CASSLEGPNYGYTF.

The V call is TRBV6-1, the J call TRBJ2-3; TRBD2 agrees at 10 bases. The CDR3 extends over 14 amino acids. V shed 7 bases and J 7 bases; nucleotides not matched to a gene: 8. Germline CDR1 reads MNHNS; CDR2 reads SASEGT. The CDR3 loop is CASTQRGGSNTQYF. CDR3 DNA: TGTGCCAGCACCCAGCGGGGGGGCTCTAATACGCAGTATTTT.

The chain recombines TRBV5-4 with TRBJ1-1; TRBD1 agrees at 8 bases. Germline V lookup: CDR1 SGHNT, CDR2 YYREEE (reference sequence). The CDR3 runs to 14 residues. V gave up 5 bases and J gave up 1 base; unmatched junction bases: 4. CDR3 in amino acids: CASRLQGANTEAFF. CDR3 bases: TGTGCCAGCAGACTCCAGGGGGCGAACACTGAAGCTTTCTTT.

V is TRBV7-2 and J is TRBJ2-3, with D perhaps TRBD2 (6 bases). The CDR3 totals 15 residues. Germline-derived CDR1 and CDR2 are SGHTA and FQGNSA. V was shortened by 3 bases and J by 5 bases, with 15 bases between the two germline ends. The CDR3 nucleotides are TGTGCCAGCAGCTTGGGCGGGGACCCACGAGATACGCAGTATTTT. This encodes CASSLGGDPRDTQYF.

In DNA, the CDR3 is TGTGCCAGTCTCCAGGGGGCCAATCAGCCCCAGCATTTT. It yields the protein CASLQGANQPQHF. The rearrangement joins TRBV19 to TRBJ1-5, with TRBD1 identical over 8 bases. Germline trimming cut 8 bases from V and 3 bases from J; bases unmatched to any gene: 3. The CDR3 runs to 13 residues. Germline loops: CDR1 LNHDA, CDR2 SQIVND (reference sequence).

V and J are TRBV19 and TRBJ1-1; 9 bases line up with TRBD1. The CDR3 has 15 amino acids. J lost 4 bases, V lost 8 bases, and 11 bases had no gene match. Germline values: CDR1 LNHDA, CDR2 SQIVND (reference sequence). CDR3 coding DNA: TGTGCCAGTTGGACAGGGGCCGACTTGGCCACTGAAGCTTTCTTT. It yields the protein CASWTGADLATEAFF.

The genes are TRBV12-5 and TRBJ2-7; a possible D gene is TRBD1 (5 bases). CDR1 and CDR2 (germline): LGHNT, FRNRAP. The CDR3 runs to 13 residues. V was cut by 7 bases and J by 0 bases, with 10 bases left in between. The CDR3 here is CASARTTSYEQYF. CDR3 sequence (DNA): TGTGCTAGTGCCCGGACAACCTCCTACGAGCAGTACTTC.

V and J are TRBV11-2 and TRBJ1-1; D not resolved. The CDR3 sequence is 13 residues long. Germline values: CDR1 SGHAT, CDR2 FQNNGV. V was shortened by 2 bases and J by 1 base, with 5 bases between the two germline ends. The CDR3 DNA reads TGTGCCAGCAGCTTACCCTCGAACACTGAAGCTTTCTTT. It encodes CASSLPSNTEAFF.

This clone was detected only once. CDR3 in DNA: TGCGCCAGCACCGGGGGTGACTATGGCTACACCTTC. Protein product: CASTGGDYGYTF. The gene calls are TRBV5-1 and TRBJ1-2, with D perhaps TRBD1 (5 bases). The CDR3 is 12 residues long. CDR1 and CDR2 from the germline V gene are SGHRS and YFSETQ. Trimming pared 6 bases from V and 3 bases from J, leaving 9 bases between.

In DNA, the CDR3 is TGCGCCAGCAGCTTGGCGGTTGGCTACAATGAGCAGTTCTTC. Translating gives CASSLAVGYNEQFF. The gene calls are TRBV5-1 and TRBJ2-1; D gene uncertain. Trimming left V 0 bases short and J 3 bases short, with 7 bases between. CDR1 is SGHRS and CDR2 is YFSETQ in the germline V gene. CDR3 length: 14 amino acids.

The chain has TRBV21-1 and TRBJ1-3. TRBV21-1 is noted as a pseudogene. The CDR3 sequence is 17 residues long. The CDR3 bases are TGTGCCAGCAGCAATCTAACTGTCTGGTCTTCTGGAAACACCATATATTTT. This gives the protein CASSNLTVWSSGNTIYF.

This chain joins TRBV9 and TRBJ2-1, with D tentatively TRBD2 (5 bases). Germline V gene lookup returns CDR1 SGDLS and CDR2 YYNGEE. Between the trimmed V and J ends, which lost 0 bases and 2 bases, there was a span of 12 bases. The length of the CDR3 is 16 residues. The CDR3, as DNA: TGTGCCAGCAGCGTAGGCGGCGGGCAGACCTACAATGAGCAGTTCTTC. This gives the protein CASSVGGGQTYNEQFF.

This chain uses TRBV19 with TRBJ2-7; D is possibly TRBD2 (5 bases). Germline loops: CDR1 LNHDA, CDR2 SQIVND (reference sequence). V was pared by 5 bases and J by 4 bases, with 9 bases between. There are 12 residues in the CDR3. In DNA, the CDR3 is TGTGCCAGTAGTCGGGGATTTTACGAGCAGTACTTC. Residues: CASSRGFYEQYF. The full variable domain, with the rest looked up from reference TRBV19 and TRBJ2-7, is DGGITQSPKYLFRKEGQNVTLSCEQNLNHDAMYWYRQDPGQGLRLIYYSQIVNDFQKGDIAEGYSVSREKKESFPLTVTSAQKNPTAFYLCASSRGFYEQYFGPGTRLTVT.